This is a list of T cell receptor beta chains from one sample in a study of Tregs in tolerant kidney transplant recipients. Assay: immunoSEQ multiplex PCR; the TCRdb copy retains only in-frame clones and omits some. This sample has 54,000 or so clones, with roughly nine tenths found just once. The sequencing here drew on CD8+ T cells from blood (PBMCs), taken 24 months after the transplant. These receptors came from a human patient who received a combined kidney and bone marrow transplant. Some T cells may be graft donor cells. Both conserved end residues are part of each CDR3. D genes are given only for firm matches. The size entry is marked missing in some rows and otherwise reads once, few, many or a size class.

cdr3_nt cdr3_aa cdr3_length d_call v_call clone_size j_call
TGTGCCAGTAGTGTCGGACAGAGGGGCAATCAGCCCCAGCATTTT CASSVGQRGNQPQHF 15 - TRBV19 - TRBJ1-5
TGTGCCAGCAGTTTATCCCGGGACAGGGTCAGGACCGGGGAGCTGTTTTTT CASSLSRDRVRTGELFF 17 TRBD1 TRBV27 - TRBJ2-2
TGTGCCAGCAGCCACCAGCGGGAGTCGAACAATGAGCAGTTCTTC CASSHQRESNNEQFF 15 TRBD2 TRBV4-2 - TRBJ2-1
TGTGCCAGCAGCCGCCTAGCGACTATTCGTTACAATGAGCAGTTCTTC CASSRLATIRYNEQFF 16 - TRBV7-9 - TRBJ2-1
TGTGCCAGTAGTATAGGAGGGGGCTGGGATGAGCAGTTCTTC CASSIGGGWDEQFF 14 TRBD1 TRBV19 - TRBJ2-1
TGTGCCAGCAGCTTAGGGCCTACCGGGCTAGCGGTAACAGATACGCAGTATTTT CASSLGPTGLAVTDTQYF 18 TRBD2 TRBV13 - TRBJ2-3
TGTGCCAGCAGCCAAGTACGGACGGGAGCGGCGGCTGAAGCTTTCTTT CASSQVRTGAAAEAFF 16 - TRBV4-2 - TRBJ1-1
TGTGCCAGCAGTGAATACGGGGGAAGTATCTATGGCTACACCTTC CASSEYGGSIYGYTF 15 - TRBV25-1 - TRBJ1-2
TGTGCCAGCAGCTTCAGTAGGACAGGGTCTCCGTATTTT CASSFSRTGSPYF 13 TRBD1 TRBV5-6 once TRBJ2-3
TGTGCCAGCAGTTCCGGGTCCATGACCTACGAGCAGTACTTC CASSSGSMTYEQYF 14 - TRBV27 - TRBJ2-7
TGTGCCAGTAGTATGTCAACCCTCTCGTTTATATATGAGGCTTTCTTT CASSMSTLSFIYEAFF 16 - TRBV19 - TRBJ1-1
TGTGCCTGGAGTGTACACGGGTGGCCGGACTCCCTCAGCTCCTATAATTCCCCCCTCCACTTT CAWSVHGWPDSLSSYNSPLHF 21 - TRBV30 - TRBJ1-6
TGTGCCAGCAGTGGCGGCTTGGGTCCCAATCAGCCCCAGCATTTT CASSGGLGPNQPQHF 15 - TRBV2 - TRBJ1-5